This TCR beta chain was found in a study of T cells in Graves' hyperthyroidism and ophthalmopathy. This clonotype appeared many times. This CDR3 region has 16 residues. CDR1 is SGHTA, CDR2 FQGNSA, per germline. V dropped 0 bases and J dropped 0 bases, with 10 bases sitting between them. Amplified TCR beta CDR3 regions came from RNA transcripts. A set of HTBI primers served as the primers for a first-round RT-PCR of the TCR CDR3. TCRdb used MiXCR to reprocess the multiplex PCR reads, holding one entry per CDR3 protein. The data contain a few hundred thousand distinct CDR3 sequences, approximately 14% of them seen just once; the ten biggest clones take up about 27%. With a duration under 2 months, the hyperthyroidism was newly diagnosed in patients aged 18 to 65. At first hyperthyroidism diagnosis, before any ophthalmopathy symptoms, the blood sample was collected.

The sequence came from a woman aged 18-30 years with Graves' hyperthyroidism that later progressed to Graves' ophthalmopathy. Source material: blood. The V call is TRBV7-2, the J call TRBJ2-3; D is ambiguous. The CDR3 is CASSLARAASTDTQYF. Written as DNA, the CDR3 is TGTGCCAGCAGCTTAGCGCGCGCGGCTAGCACAGATACGCAGTATTTT.